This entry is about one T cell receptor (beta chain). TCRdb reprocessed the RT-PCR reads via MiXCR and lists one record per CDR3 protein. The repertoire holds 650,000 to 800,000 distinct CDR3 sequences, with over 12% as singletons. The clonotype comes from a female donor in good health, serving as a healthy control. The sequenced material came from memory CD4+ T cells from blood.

This CDR3 reads CAWSVLAASSYNEQFF. The CDR3 DNA reads TGTGCCTGGAGTGTACTAGCGGCGAGCTCCTACAATGAGCAGTTCTTC. V gene TRBV30 combines with J gene TRBJ2-1; TRBD2 aligns across 8 bases. The CDR3 length is 16 residues. V lost 0 bases, J lost 0 bases, and 4 bases stayed unmatched. Germline V CDR1 and CDR2: GTSNPN, SVGIG (reference sequence).